A selection of T cell receptor beta chains follows, all from one sample in a study of shared clonotypes between healthy human individuals. Data came from immunoSEQ multiplex PCR; TCRdb stores just in-frame clones and leaves some out. The repertoire holds approximately 1.5 million clones, 97% to 99% seen once, with around 0.38% in the top ten. Sequencing input: naive CD4+ T cells sorted from blood. Every receptor here comes from a man aged 25-40 years in good health. CDR3s include the opening cysteine and the closing phenylalanine or tryptophan. Fields, in order: V gene, clone size, J gene, D gene, CDR3 protein, CDR3 DNA. D genes are given only for firm matches. Size is omitted from some rows. Given values are once, few, many or a class for expanded clones.

v_call: TRBV28
clone_size: NA
j_call: TRBJ1-2
d_call: TRBD1
cdr3_aa: CASSLGQGALYGYTF
cdr3_nt: TGTGCCAGCAGTTTAGGGCAGGGGGCTCTCTATGGCTACACCTTC

v_call: TRBV27
clone_size: NA
j_call: TRBJ2-1
d_call: TRBD2
cdr3_aa: CASSLSKLGGRAFYNEQFF
cdr3_nt: TGTGCCAGCAGTTTATCGAAATTAGGCGGGAGGGCCTTCTACAATGAGCAGTTCTTC

v_call: TRBV5-5
clone_size: NA
j_call: TRBJ1-1
d_call: TRBD1
cdr3_aa: CASTQGTERAFF
cdr3_nt: TGTGCCAGCACCCAGGGGACAGAACGAGCTTTCTTT

v_call: TRBV6-6
clone_size: NA
j_call: TRBJ1-1
d_call: NA
cdr3_aa: CASSFGGVGRNTEAFF
cdr3_nt: TGTGCCAGCAGTTTCGGAGGGGTGGGGCGAAACACTGAAGCTTTCTTT

v_call: TRBV29-1
clone_size: NA
j_call: TRBJ2-5
d_call: TRBD1
cdr3_aa: CSVAGTGKETQYF
cdr3_nt: TGCAGCGTTGCGGGGACAGGAAAAGAGACCCAGTACTTC

v_call: TRBV11-2
clone_size: once
j_call: TRBJ2-1
d_call: NA
cdr3_aa: CASTPGLVRNEQFF
cdr3_nt: TGTGCCAGCACCCCAGGACTGGTTAGGAATGAGCAGTTCTTC

v_call: TRBV7-2
clone_size: NA
j_call: TRBJ2-4
d_call: NA
cdr3_aa: CASSFRLVQNIQYF
cdr3_nt: TGTGCCAGCAGCTTCCGACTAGTTCAAAACATTCAGTACTTC

v_call: TRBV14
clone_size: NA
j_call: TRBJ2-3
d_call: NA
cdr3_aa: CASSQVVRSYTDTQYF
cdr3_nt: TGTGCCAGCAGCCAAGTAGTGAGGTCCTACACAGATACGCAGTATTTT

v_call: TRBV28
clone_size: NA
j_call: TRBJ1-2
d_call: NA
cdr3_aa: CASSGEYGYTF
cdr3_nt: TGTGCCAGCAGCGGAGAATATGGCTACACCTTC

v_call: TRBV6-1
clone_size: once
j_call: TRBJ2-7
d_call: NA
cdr3_aa: CASSSGTGSSYEQYF
cdr3_nt: TGTGCCAGCAGTTCCGGGACGGGGAGCTCCTACGAGCAGTACTTC

v_call: TRBV2
clone_size: NA
j_call: TRBJ2-7
d_call: NA
cdr3_aa: CASNPELASYEQYF
cdr3_nt: TGTGCCAGCAATCCCGAACTAGCTTCCTACGAGCAGTACTTC

v_call: TRBV5-1
clone_size: NA
j_call: TRBJ2-1
d_call: NA
cdr3_aa: CASSEQGFSYNEQFF
cdr3_nt: TGCGCCAGCAGCGAACAGGGTTTCTCCTACAATGAGCAGTTCTTC

v_call: TRBV14
clone_size: once
j_call: TRBJ2-2
d_call: TRBD1
cdr3_aa: CASSQVTGGTGELFF
cdr3_nt: TGTGCCAGCAGCCAAGTGACAGGGGGCACCGGGGAGCTGTTTTTT

v_call: TRBV30
clone_size: NA
j_call: TRBJ2-7
d_call: NA
cdr3_aa: CAWSGGNRYEQYF
cdr3_nt: TGTGCCTGGAGTGGGGGAAACCGCTACGAGCAGTACTTC

v_call: TRBV29-1
clone_size: NA
j_call: TRBJ2-6
d_call: NA
cdr3_aa: CSVSLGSGANVLTF
cdr3_nt: TGCAGCGTTAGCCTAGGCTCTGGGGCCAACGTCCTGACTTTC

v_call: TRBV2
clone_size: NA
j_call: TRBJ2-1
d_call: TRBD2
cdr3_aa: CASGTSGRFGGSYNEQFF
cdr3_nt: TGTGCCAGCGGGACTAGCGGGAGATTCGGTGGCTCCTACAATGAGCAGTTCTTC

v_call: TRBV5-1
clone_size: NA
j_call: TRBJ2-3
d_call: NA
cdr3_aa: CASSLAAQGLTDTQYF
cdr3_nt: TGCGCCAGCAGCTTGGCCGCCCAGGGTCTCACAGATACGCAGTATTTT

v_call: TRBV19
clone_size: NA
j_call: TRBJ2-3
d_call: NA
cdr3_aa: CASSPFKLGPQYF
cdr3_nt: TGTGCCAGTAGTCCTTTCAAACTCGGACCGCAGTATTTT

v_call: TRBV27
clone_size: NA
j_call: TRBJ1-5
d_call: TRBD1
cdr3_aa: CASSSLTGDQPQHF
cdr3_nt: TGTGCCAGCAGTTCCCTGACAGGGGATCAGCCCCAGCATTTT

v_call: TRBV6-5
clone_size: NA
j_call: TRBJ2-7
d_call: TRBD2
cdr3_aa: CASSTSGSSYEQYF
cdr3_nt: TGTGCCAGCAGTACTAGCGGGAGCTCCTACGAGCAGTACTTC

v_call: TRBV11-2
clone_size: NA
j_call: TRBJ1-4
d_call: NA
cdr3_aa: CASSLPTNEKLFF
cdr3_nt: TGTGCCAGCAGCCTGCCAACTAATGAAAAACTGTTTTTT

v_call: TRBV5-1
clone_size: NA
j_call: TRBJ1-4
d_call: NA
cdr3_aa: CASSRGATNEKLFF
cdr3_nt: TGCGCCAGCAGCAGGGGAGCAACTAATGAAAAACTGTTTTTT

v_call: TRBV7-9
clone_size: NA
j_call: TRBJ2-7
d_call: NA
cdr3_aa: CASSRTYEQYF
cdr3_nt: TGTGCCAGCAGTCGTACCTACGAGCAGTACTTC

v_call: TRBV15
clone_size: NA
j_call: TRBJ1-1
d_call: NA
cdr3_aa: CATSRRSGPNTEAFF
cdr3_nt: TGTGCCACCAGCAGAAGATCAGGACCGAACACTGAAGCTTTCTTT

v_call: TRBV5-5
clone_size: NA
j_call: TRBJ2-7
d_call: NA
cdr3_aa: CASSLAEAALHEQYF
cdr3_nt: TGTGCCAGCAGCTTGGCGGAGGCGGCTCTCCACGAGCAGTACTTC

v_call: TRBV10-3
clone_size: once
j_call: TRBJ2-1
d_call: TRBD2
cdr3_aa: CAIGPSGSRNEQFF
cdr3_nt: TGTGCCATCGGGCCTAGCGGGAGTAGAAATGAGCAGTTCTTC

v_call: TRBV30
clone_size: NA
j_call: TRBJ2-1
d_call: NA
cdr3_aa: CAWGDAGQQFF
cdr3_nt: TGTGCCTGGGGGGACGCGGGCCAGCAGTTCTTC

v_call: TRBV29-1
clone_size: once
j_call: TRBJ2-3
d_call: NA
cdr3_aa: CSVEERITTDTQYF
cdr3_nt: TGCAGCGTTGAGGAAAGAATTACCACAGATACGCAGTATTTT

v_call: TRBV27
clone_size: NA
j_call: TRBJ2-7
d_call: TRBD1
cdr3_aa: CASSLRDRAEQYF
cdr3_nt: TGTGCCAGCAGCCTCCGGGACAGGGCCGAGCAGTACTTC

v_call: TRBV25-1
clone_size: NA
j_call: TRBJ1-2
d_call: NA
cdr3_aa: CASSEWGSDGGYTF
cdr3_nt: TGTGCCAGCAGTGAATGGGGATCGGATGGCGGCTACACCTTC

v_call: TRBV4-1
clone_size: NA
j_call: TRBJ2-7
d_call: TRBD2
cdr3_aa: CASSLIPPSGKVYEQYF
cdr3_nt: TGCGCCAGCAGCCTCATCCCCCCCAGCGGGAAGGTCTACGAGCAGTACTTC

v_call: TRBV5-1
clone_size: NA
j_call: TRBJ2-7
d_call: NA
cdr3_aa: CASSLFRGEGLYEQYF
cdr3_nt: TGCGCCAGCAGCTTGTTTAGGGGGGAGGGCCTCTACGAGCAGTACTTC

v_call: TRBV19
clone_size: NA
j_call: TRBJ2-1
d_call: TRBD1
cdr3_aa: CASSIRGQSYNEQFF
cdr3_nt: TGTGCCAGTAGTATTAGGGGGCAGTCCTACAATGAGCAGTTCTTC

v_call: TRBV7-9
clone_size: NA
j_call: TRBJ1-4
d_call: NA
cdr3_aa: CASSYIIRAGVGANEKLFF
cdr3_nt: TGTGCCAGCAGCTACATTATCAGGGCAGGGGTTGGAGCTAATGAAAAACTGTTTTTT

v_call: TRBV18
clone_size: NA
j_call: TRBJ2-1
d_call: TRBD1
cdr3_aa: CASSRTGEGNEQFF
cdr3_nt: TGTGCCAGCTCACGGACAGGGGAGGGCAATGAGCAGTTCTTC

v_call: TRBV6-5
clone_size: NA
j_call: TRBJ2-2
d_call: NA
cdr3_aa: CASSSLTGELFF
cdr3_nt: TGTGCCAGCAGTTCCCTCACCGGGGAGCTGTTTTTT

v_call: TRBV28
clone_size: NA
j_call: TRBJ2-7
d_call: TRBD1
cdr3_aa: CASSPGTVPYEQYF
cdr3_nt: TGTGCCAGCAGTCCCGGGACAGTCCCCTACGAGCAGTACTTC

v_call: TRBV5-8
clone_size: NA
j_call: TRBJ2-2
d_call: NA
cdr3_aa: CASSQGPDGELFF
cdr3_nt: TGTGCCAGCAGCCAAGGACCGGACGGGGAGCTGTTTTTT

v_call: TRBV5-1
clone_size: NA
j_call: TRBJ1-4
d_call: NA
cdr3_aa: CASSLVGGNNEKLFF
cdr3_nt: TGCGCCAGCAGCTTGGTCGGTGGAAATAATGAAAAACTGTTTTTT

v_call: TRBV5-1
clone_size: NA
j_call: TRBJ2-5
d_call: NA
cdr3_aa: CASSALVSTPETQYF
cdr3_nt: TGCGCCAGCAGCGCCCTAGTCTCGACTCCGGAGACCCAGTACTTC

v_call: TRBV6-5
clone_size: NA
j_call: TRBJ1-1
d_call: NA
cdr3_aa: CASSPRGGNTEAFF
cdr3_nt: TGTGCCAGCAGTCCACGCGGGGGGAACACTGAAGCTTTCTTT

v_call: TRBV5-4
clone_size: NA
j_call: TRBJ2-2
d_call: NA
cdr3_aa: CASSWGRDLGLDGELFF
cdr3_nt: TGTGCCAGCAGCTGGGGTAGGGATTTAGGTTTGGACGGGGAGCTGTTTTTT

v_call: TRBV27
clone_size: NA
j_call: TRBJ2-7
d_call: NA
cdr3_aa: CATARGAYEQYF
cdr3_nt: TGTGCCACCGCCCGAGGGGCCTACGAGCAGTACTTC

v_call: TRBV11-2
clone_size: NA
j_call: TRBJ2-1
d_call: TRBD2
cdr3_aa: CANSGGPRNEQFF
cdr3_nt: TGTGCCAACTCGGGAGGGCCGAGAAATGAGCAGTTCTTC

v_call: TRBV7-9
clone_size: NA
j_call: TRBJ2-2
d_call: TRBD2
cdr3_aa: CASRLGLAGTGELFF
cdr3_nt: TGTGCCAGCAGGTTGGGACTAGCGGGAACCGGGGAGCTGTTTTTT

v_call: TRBV5-1
clone_size: NA
j_call: TRBJ2-5
d_call: TRBD1
cdr3_aa: CASSYLTGGEETQYF
cdr3_nt: TGCGCCAGCAGCTACCTGACAGGGGGGGAGGAGACCCAGTACTTC